This TCR beta chain is drawn from a study of blood T cell repertoires in COVID-19. Study background: From the United States, Italy and Spain came samples of acute and convalescent COVID-19. Sources were T cells, B-cell-depleted T cells, or PBMCs; the material itself was cDNA or gDNA.

The CDR3 is made up of 12 amino acids. V was trimmed by 10 bases and J by 1 base, leaving 10 bases between them. The germline gives CDR1 LNHDA, CDR2 SQIVND (reference sequence). Original methodology: Amplification of reference gene primers provided the estimated nucleated cell counts. Assay: immunoSEQ multiplex PCR; the TCRdb copy retains only in-frame clones and omits some. The DNA was the basis for D and trimming; V, J and clone size are from that table. The repertoire holds around 300,000 clones, with approximately 83% as singletons. This clonotype was sampled from a woman aged 50 to 60 who had recovered from COVID-19. The chain employs TRBV19 and TRBJ1-1; perhaps TRBD1 as D (5 bases). The sample consisted of peripheral blood. This chain's CDR3 is CATGRGNTEAFF. The CDR3 coding sequence is TGTGCCACCGGGAGGGGGAACACTGAAGCTTTCTTT.